This note documents a single T cell receptor (beta chain) sequence. Its antigen is not yet known. No qualities accompany the bases; no much larger clone lies one base away. These data come from a study of T cell changes during pregnancy in multiple sclerosis (dated by TCRdb to the late 2010s). For context, the study as a whole: In women with multiple sclerosis, the researchers looked at how the T cell repertoire shifted as pregnancy progressed.

Based on the germline V gene, the CDR1 and CDR2 sequences are MNHNS and SASEGT. V gives up 1 base and J gives up 5 bases, and the segment between their germline ends measures 6 bases. The CDR3 measures 13 amino acids from cysteine to phenylalanine. The kept DNA is CDR3 alone, 39 bases in frame from the first base. The library was produced with the immunoSEQ multiplex PCR assay. TCRdb holds this immuneACCESS table with in-frame rearrangements only. Some clones are missing; in checked studies, unresolved V genes explain under half, and the rest has no known cause. This sample is represented by fewer than 95,000 clones; approximately 94% of them were singletons. The ten largest clones take up 2.2% of the sample.

Source: peripheral blood, taken in the third trimester of pregnancy. The receptor comes from a female donor with multiple sclerosis, enrolled in a pregnancy study. This chain is built from TRBV6-1 and TRBJ1-5; the D gene cannot be resolved reliably. DNA sequence: TGTGCCAGCAGTGAAGTAACTCATCAGCCCCAGCATTTT. This translates into CASSEVTHQPQHF.